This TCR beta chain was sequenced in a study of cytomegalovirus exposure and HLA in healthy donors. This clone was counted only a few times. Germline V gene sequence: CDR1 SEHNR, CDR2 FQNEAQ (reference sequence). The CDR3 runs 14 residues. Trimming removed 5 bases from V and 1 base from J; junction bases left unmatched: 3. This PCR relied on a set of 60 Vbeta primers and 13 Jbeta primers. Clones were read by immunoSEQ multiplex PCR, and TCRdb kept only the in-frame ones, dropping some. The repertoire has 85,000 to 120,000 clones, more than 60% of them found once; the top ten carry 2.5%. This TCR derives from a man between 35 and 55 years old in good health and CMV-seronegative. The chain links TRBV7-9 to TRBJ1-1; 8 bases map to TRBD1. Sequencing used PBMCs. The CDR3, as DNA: TGTGCCAGCAGCCCGGACAGGGCGAACACTGAAGCTTTCTTT. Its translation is CASSPDRANTEAFF.